This T cell receptor beta chain originates from a study of control samples from healthy donors and cancer patients. The CDR3 length is 12 residues. The V gene's germline CDR1 is SQVTM and CDR2 ANQGSEA. V lost 7 bases to trimming and J lost 3 bases, with 12 bases between them. The method was immunoSEQ multiplex PCR; TCRdb's version includes in-frame clones alone and lacks a portion of them. The table has about 77,000 clones, almost 95% seen once. The chain links TRBV29-1 to TRBJ1-1; a weak D match, TRBD1 (6 bases). The clonotype comes from a woman aged 55-69 years in good health. The sequencing input was blood. CDR3 region: CSGRTGHTEAFF. The DNA for the CDR3 is TGCAGCGGGAGAACAGGGCACACTGAAGCTTTCTTT.